This TCR beta chain was observed in a study of blood T cell repertoires in COVID-19. The V gene's germline CDR1 is SGHRS and CDR2 YFSETQ. The V gene end was trimmed by 4 bases and the J gene end by 0 bases; junction bases not matched to a gene: 10. The CDR3 is made up of 18 amino acids. Generated by immunoSEQ multiplex PCR, the TCRdb table keeps only in-frame clones and is missing some. The profile shows around 250,000 clones, around 90% of them singletons. This clonotype originated in a human donor in a cohort exposed to, infected with or recovered from COVID-19 (not recorded which). The donor label of this sample is uncertain. The source material was PBMCs or T cells enriched from blood (not recorded which). The genes are TRBV5-1 and TRBJ1-2, with 12 nucleotides matching TRBD1. For the CDR3, the DNA is TGCGCCAGCAGCCGTATCCGGGACAGGGGGCATACTAACTATGGCTACACCTTC. It yields the protein CASSRIRDRGHTNYGYTF.